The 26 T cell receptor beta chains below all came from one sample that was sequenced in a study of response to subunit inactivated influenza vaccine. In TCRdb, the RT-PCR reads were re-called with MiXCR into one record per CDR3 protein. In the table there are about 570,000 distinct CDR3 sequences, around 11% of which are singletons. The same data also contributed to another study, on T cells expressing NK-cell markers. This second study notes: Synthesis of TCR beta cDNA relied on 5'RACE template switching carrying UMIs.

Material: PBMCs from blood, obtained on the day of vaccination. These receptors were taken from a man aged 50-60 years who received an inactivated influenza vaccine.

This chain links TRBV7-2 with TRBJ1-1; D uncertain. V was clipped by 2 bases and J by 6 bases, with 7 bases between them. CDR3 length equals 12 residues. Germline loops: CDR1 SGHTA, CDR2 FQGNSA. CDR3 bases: TGTGCCAGCAGCTTATCATTTCCTGAAGCTTTCTTT. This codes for CASSLSFPEAFF.

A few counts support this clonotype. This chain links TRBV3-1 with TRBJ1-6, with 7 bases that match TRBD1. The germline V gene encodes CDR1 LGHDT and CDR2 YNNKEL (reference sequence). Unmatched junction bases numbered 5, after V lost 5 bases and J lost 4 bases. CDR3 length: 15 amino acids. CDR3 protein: CASSEGQTYNSPLHF. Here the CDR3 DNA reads TGTGCCAGCAGCGAGGGACAGACTTATAATTCACCCCTCCACTTT.

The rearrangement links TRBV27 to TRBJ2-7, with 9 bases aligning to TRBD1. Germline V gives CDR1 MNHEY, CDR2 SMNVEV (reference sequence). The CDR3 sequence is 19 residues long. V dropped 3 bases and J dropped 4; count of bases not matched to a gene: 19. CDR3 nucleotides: TGTGCCAGCAGTTTTACCCCGTTAACAGGGGGCGACCCGAAATACGAGCAGTACTTC. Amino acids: CASSFTPLTGGDPKYEQYF.

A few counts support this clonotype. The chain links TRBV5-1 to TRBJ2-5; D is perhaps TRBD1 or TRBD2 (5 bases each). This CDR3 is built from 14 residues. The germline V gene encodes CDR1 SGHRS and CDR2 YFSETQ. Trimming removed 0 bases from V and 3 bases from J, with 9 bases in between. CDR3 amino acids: CASSLAGREETQYF. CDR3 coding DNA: TGCGCCAGCAGCTTGGCGGGACGGGAAGAGACCCAGTACTTC. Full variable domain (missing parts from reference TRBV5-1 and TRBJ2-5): KAGVTQTPRYLIKTRGQQVTLSCSPISGHRSVSWYQQTPGQGLQFLFEYFSETQRNKGNFPGRFSGRQFSNSRSEMNVSTLELGDSALYLCASSLAGREETQYFGPGTRLLVL.

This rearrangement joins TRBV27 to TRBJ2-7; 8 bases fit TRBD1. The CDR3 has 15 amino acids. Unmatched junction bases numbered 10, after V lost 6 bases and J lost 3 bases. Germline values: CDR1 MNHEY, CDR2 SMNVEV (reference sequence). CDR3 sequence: CASRPRTGSLYEQYF. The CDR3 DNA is TGTGCCAGCAGACCAAGGACAGGGTCCCTCTACGAGCAGTACTTC.

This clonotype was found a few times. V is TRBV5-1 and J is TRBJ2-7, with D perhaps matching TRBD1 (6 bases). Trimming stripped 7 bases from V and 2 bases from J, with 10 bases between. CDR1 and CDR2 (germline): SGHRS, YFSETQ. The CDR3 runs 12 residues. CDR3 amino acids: CASSQGAYEQYF. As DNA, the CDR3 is TGCGCCAGCTCACAGGGAGCCTACGAGCAGTACTTC.

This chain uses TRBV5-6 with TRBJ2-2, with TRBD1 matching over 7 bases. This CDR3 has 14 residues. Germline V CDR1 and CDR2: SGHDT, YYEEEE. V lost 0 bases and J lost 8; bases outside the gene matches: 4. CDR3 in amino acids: CASSLETGLGELFF. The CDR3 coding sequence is TGTGCCAGCAGCTTGGAGACAGGGCTTGGGGAGCTGTTTTTT.

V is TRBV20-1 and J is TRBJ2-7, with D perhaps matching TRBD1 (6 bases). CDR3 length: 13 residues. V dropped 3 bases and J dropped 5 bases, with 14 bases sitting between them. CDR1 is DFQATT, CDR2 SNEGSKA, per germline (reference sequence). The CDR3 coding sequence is TGCAGTGCTAGTAGGCCAGGGGACGACGAGCAGTACTTC. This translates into CSASRPGDDEQYF.

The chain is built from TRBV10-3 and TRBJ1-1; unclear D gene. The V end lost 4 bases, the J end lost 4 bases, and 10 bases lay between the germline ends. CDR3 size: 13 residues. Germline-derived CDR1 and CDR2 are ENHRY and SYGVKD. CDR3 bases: TGTGCCATCAGTGCTCAGCTACTCACTGAAGCTTTCTTT. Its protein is CAISAQLLTEAFF.

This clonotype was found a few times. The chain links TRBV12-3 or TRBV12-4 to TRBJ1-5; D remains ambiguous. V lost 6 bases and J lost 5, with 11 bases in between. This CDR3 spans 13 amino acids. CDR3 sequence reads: CASSRTEYQPQHF. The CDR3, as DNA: TGTGCCAGCAGCCGGACGGAATATCAGCCCCAGCATTTT.

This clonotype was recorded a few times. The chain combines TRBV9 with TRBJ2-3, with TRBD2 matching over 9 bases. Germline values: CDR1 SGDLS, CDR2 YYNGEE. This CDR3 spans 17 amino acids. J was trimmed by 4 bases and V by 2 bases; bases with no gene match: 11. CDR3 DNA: TGTGCCAGCAGCGTGGCTCCGGGACTAGCAACGGCAGATACGCAGTATTTT. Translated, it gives CASSVAPGLATADTQYF.

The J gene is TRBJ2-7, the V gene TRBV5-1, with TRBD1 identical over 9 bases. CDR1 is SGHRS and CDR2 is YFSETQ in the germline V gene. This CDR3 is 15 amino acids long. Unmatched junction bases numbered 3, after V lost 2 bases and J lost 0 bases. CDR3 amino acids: CASSLGDRDSYEQYF. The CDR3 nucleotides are TGCGCCAGCAGCTTAGGGGACAGGGACTCCTACGAGCAGTACTTC.

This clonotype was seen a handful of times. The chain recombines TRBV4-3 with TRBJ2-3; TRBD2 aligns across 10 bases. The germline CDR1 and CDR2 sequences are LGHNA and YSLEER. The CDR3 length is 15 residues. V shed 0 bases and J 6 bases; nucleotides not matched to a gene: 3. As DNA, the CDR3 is TGCGCCAGCAGCCAAGAAGCGGGGGGGTGGGATACGCAGTATTTT. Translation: CASSQEAGGWDTQYF.

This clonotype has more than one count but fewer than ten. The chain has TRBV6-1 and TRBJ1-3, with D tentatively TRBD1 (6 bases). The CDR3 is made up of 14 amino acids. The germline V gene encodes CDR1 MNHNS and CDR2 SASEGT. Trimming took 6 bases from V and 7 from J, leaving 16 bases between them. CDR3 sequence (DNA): TGTGCCAGCAGAAAGGGGGGGGTGTGGAACACCATATATTTT. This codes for CASRKGGVWNTIYF.

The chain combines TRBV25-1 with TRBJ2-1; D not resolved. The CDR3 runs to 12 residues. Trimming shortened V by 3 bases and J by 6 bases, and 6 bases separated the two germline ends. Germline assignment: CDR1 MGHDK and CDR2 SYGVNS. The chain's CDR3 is CASSEELNEQFF. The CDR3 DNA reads TGTGCCAGCAGTGAGGAGCTCAATGAGCAGTTCTTC.

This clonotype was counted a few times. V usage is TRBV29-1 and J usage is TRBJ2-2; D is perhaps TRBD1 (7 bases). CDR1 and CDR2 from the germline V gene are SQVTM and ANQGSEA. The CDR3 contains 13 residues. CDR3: CSGGGGGTGELFF. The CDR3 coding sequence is TGCAGTGGAGGGGGCGGAGGAACCGGGGAGCTGTTTTTT.

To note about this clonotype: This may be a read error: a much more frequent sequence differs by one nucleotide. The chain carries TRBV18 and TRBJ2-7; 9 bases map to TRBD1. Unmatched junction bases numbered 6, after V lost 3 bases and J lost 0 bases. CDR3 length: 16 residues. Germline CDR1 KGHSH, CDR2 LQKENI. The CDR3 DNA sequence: TGTGCCAGCTCACCCGGGACAGGGAGAAGCTCCTACGAGCAGTACTTC. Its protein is CASSPGTGRSSYEQYF.

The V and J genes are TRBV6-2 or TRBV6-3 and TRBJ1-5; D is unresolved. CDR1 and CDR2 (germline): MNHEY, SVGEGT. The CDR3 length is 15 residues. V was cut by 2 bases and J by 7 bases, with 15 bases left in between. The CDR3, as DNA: TGTGCCAGCAGTTACCTCCGTGGCGGGCAACAGCCCCAGCATTTT. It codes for CASSYLRGGQQPQHF.

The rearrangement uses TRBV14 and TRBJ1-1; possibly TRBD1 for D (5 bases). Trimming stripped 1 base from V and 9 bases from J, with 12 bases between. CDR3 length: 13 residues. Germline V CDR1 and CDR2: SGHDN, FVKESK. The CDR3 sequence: CASSQGGRGKAFF. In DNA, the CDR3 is TGTGCCAGCAGCCAAGGGGGTCGGGGGAAAGCTTTCTTT.

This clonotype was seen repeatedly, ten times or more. CDR3 sequence (DNA): TGTGCCAGCAGCTTGACGGGGGGGCCCTCCGGGGAGCTGTTTTTT. Its translation is CASSLTGGPSGELFF. The chain has TRBV7-9 and TRBJ2-2, with 8 nucleotides matching TRBD2. Trimming cost V 3 bases and J 6 bases; bases outside gene matches: 6. This CDR3 region has 15 residues. Germline V gives CDR1 SEHNR, CDR2 FQNEAQ (reference sequence).

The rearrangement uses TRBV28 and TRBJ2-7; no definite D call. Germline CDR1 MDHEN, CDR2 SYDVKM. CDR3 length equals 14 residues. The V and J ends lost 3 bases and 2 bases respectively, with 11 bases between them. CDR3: CASSLVQQTYEQYF. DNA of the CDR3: TGTGCCAGCAGTTTGGTGCAGCAGACCTACGAGCAGTACTTC.

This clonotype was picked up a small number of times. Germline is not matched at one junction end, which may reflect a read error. As DNA, the CDR3 is TGCTGTGCTAGAGACCATCAGGGGGCGACCTACAATGAGCAGTTCTTC. Translation: CCARDHQGATYNEQFF. This chain uses TRBV20-1 with TRBJ2-1; the match to TRBD1 covers 8 bases. CDR3 size: 16 residues. Germline V lookup: CDR1 DFQATT, CDR2 SNEGSKA (reference sequence).

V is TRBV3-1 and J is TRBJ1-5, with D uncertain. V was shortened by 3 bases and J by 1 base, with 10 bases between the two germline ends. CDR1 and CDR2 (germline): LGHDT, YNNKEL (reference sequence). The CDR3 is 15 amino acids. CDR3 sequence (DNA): TGTGCCAGCAGCCATTCGGGTTGGAGCAATCAGCCCCAGCATTTT. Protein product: CASSHSGWSNQPQHF.

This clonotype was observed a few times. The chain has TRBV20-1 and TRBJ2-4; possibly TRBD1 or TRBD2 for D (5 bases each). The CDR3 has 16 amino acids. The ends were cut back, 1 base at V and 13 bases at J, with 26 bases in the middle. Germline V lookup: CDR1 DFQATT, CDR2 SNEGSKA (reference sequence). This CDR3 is CSARALGDTQRTFQYF. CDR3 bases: TGCAGTGCTAGAGCGTTGGGGGATACACAAAGAACGTTCCAGTACTTC.

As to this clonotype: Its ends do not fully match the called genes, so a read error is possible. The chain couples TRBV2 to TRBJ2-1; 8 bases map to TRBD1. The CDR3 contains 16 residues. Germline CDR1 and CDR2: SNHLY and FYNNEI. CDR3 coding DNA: TGTGCCAGCAGCGATGAGGACAGGGTGTGGTACAATGAGCAGTTCTTT. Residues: CASSDEDRVWYNEQFF.

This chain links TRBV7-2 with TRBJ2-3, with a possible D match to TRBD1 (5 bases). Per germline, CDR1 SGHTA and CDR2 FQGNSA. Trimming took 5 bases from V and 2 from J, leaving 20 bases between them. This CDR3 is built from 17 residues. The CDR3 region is CASSSSQGGSFTDTQYF. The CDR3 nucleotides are TGTGCCAGCAGCAGCTCTCAGGGTGGATCGTTCACAGATACGCAGTATTTT.